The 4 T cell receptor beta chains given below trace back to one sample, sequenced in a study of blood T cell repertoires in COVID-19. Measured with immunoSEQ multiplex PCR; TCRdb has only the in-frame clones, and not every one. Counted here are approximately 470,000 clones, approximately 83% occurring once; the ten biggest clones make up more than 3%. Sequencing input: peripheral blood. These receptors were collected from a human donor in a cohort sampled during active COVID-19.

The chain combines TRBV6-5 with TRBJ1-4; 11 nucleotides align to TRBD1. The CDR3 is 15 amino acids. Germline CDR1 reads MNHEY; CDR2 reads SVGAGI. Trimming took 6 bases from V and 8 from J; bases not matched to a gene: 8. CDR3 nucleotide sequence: TGTGCCAGCAGAAATTACCGGGACAGGGGGGAAAAACTGTTTTTT. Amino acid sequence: CASRNYRDRGEKLFF.

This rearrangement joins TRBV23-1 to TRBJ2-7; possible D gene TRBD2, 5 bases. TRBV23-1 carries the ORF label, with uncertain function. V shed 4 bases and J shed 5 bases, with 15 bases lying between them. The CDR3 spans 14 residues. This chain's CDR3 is CASSRFGGYHEQYF. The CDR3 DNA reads TGCGCCAGCAGTCGGTTCGGCGGGTACCACGAGCAGTACTTC.

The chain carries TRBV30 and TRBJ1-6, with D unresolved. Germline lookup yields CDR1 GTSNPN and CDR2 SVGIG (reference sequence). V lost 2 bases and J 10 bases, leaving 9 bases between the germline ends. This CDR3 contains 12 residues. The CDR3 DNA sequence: TGTGCCTGGAGTCCCCGGCGGTCACCCCTCCACTTT. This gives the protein CAWSPRRSPLHF.

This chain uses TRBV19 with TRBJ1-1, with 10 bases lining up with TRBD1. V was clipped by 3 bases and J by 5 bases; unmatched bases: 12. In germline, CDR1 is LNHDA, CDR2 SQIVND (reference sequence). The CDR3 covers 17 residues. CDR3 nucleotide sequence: TGTGCCAGTAGTATTTTAAGGGGACAGGGGCGACAAACTGAAGCTTTCTTT. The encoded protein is CASSILRGQGRQTEAFF. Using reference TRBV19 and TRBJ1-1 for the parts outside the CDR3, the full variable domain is DGGITQSPKYLFRKEGQNVTLSCEQNLNHDAMYWYRQDPGQGLRLIYYSQIVNDFQKGDIAEGYSVSREKKESFPLTVTSAQKNPTAFYLCASSILRGQGRQTEAFFGQGTRLTVV.